Presented here are 2 T cell receptor beta chains from one specimen sequenced in a study of blood T cell repertoires in COVID-19. Here immunoSEQ multiplex PCR was the method, and the copy in TCRdb shows in-frame clones only, minus some. The sample holds 140,000 to 150,000 clones, just under 80% seen once. The sequenced material came from peripheral blood. Receptor source: a woman aged 60-70 years with acute or convalescent COVID-19.

The chain couples TRBV4-1 to TRBJ2-7; a weak D match, TRBD2 (5 bases). Per the germline V gene, CDR1 is MGHRA and CDR2 is YSYEKL. V shed 1 base and J shed 6 bases, with 10 bases lying between them. This CDR3 comprises 13 residues. CDR3 DNA: TGCGCCAGCAGCCAAGGGGCGGGTGGCGAGCAGTACTTC. Translation: CASSQGAGGEQYF.

This clone was seen a single time. The rearrangement links TRBV6-4 to TRBJ1-2, with D unresolved. Germline CDR1 is MRHNA and CDR2 is SNTAGT. The CDR3 runs to 13 residues. V was pared by 0 bases and J by 8 bases, with 10 bases between. CDR3 DNA sequence: TGTGCCAGCAGTGACTCGGAGGGCCTGGGCTACACCTTC. It translates to CASSDSEGLGYTF.